Following are 21 T cell receptor beta chains from one sample sequenced in a study of blood T cells in healthy people across ages. For the second PCR, which ran for roughly 6 to 12 cycles, a sample-barcoded 5' primer and a J-beta primer mix were used. TCRdb processed the 5' RACE reads anew with MiXCR; each CDR3 protein has one entry. The sample consists of roughly 1.5 million distinct CDR3 sequences, under 55% of them appearing once. The specimen sequenced was blood. The receptors derive from a woman aged 18 to 35 in good health.

The rearrangement links TRBV9 to TRBJ2-2; 7 nucleotides match TRBD2. The CDR3 contains 17 residues. Trimming at V came to 2 bases and at J to 1 base, leaving 8 bases not matched to a gene. Germline V gene sequence: CDR1 SGDLS, CDR2 YYNGEE. The CDR3 protein is CASSVSVGGKNTGELFF. CDR3 in DNA: TGTGCCAGCAGCGTTTCGGTGGGAGGGAAGAACACCGGGGAGCTGTTTTTT.

This clonotype came up a few times. This rearrangement joins TRBV18 to TRBJ1-2; D possibly corresponds to TRBD1 (5 bases). The CDR3 sequence is 14 residues long. Trimming took 5 bases from V and 8 from J, leaving 18 bases between them. Germline CDR1 reads KGHSH; CDR2 reads LQKENI. CDR3 sequence (DNA): TGTGCCAGCTCAGCGGGGACGCCAAGAAAAGGCTACACCTTC. It encodes CASSAGTPRKGYTF.

This clonotype was seen only a few times. The chain employs TRBV27 and TRBJ2-3; maybe TRBD2 (6 bases). Trimming removed 3 bases from V and 2 bases from J, with 9 bases in between. The V gene's germline CDR1 is MNHEY and CDR2 SMNVEV (reference sequence). The CDR3 has 14 residues. CDR3 loop: CASSLDYFTDTQYF. The CDR3 DNA reads TGTGCCAGCAGTTTGGACTATTTCACAGATACGCAGTATTTT.

Points on this clonotype: The germline gene is not matched at one end of the junction; a read error may be the cause. The rearrangement uses TRBV6-2 or TRBV6-3 and TRBJ1-1; 10 bases are a match to TRBD1. Per the germline V gene, CDR1 is MNHEY and CDR2 is SVGEGT. The CDR3 extends over 14 amino acids. The CDR3 reads CAGSMTGGSAEAFF. The CDR3 bases are TGTGCCGGCAGTATGACAGGGGGCAGCGCTGAAGCTTTCTTT.

The V call is TRBV29-1, the J call TRBJ1-1, with D hard to call. V was shortened by 3 bases and J by 3 bases, with 11 bases between the two germline ends. CDR1 is SQVTM and CDR2 is ANQGSEA in the germline V gene. The CDR3 length is 13 residues. CDR3 nucleotides: TGCAGCGTTGACAGGACCCAGGACACTGAAGCTTTCTTT. It is translated as CSVDRTQDTEAFF.

This clonotype was seen at least ten times. The chain combines TRBV12-3 or TRBV12-4 with TRBJ2-5; a possible D gene is TRBD1 (5 bases). Trimming cost V 1 base and J 5 bases, with 14 bases left between them. The CDR3 length is 15 residues. CDR3 sequence: CASSLEGYRSETQYF. The CDR3 nucleotides are TGTGCCAGCAGTTTAGAGGGATACAGGTCCGAGACCCAGTACTTC.

This clonotype showed up just a few times. The rearrangement joins TRBV20-1 to TRBJ1-1; D not resolved. The CDR3 sequence is 14 residues long. Germline lookup yields CDR1 DFQATT and CDR2 SNEGSKA (reference sequence). The V and J ends lost 2 bases and 0 bases respectively, with 10 bases between them. CDR3 sequence: CSARSRRLNTEAFF. CDR3 coding DNA: TGCAGTGCTAGAAGCCGCAGACTGAACACTGAAGCTTTCTTT.

This chain links TRBV29-1 with TRBJ2-3, with a weak D call TRBD1 (6 bases). From germline, CDR1 is SQVTM and CDR2 ANQGSEA. Trimming removed 4 bases from V and 1 base from J, with 12 bases in between. This CDR3 spans 14 amino acids. CDR3 protein: CSVADSRRTDTQYF. CDR3 coding DNA: TGCAGCGTTGCGGACAGCAGGCGCACAGATACGCAGTATTTT.

V usage is TRBV2 and J usage is TRBJ2-1; 12 bases match TRBD2. Germline V gene lookup returns CDR1 SNHLY and CDR2 FYNNEI. The CDR3 is 15 amino acids. Unmatched junction bases numbered 8, after V lost 5 bases and J lost 9 bases. CDR3 region: CASSPGLAGISEQFF. DNA for the CDR3: TGTGCCAGCAGTCCCGGACTAGCGGGAATAAGTGAGCAGTTCTTC.

The chain uses TRBV7-9 and TRBJ1-2; D is possibly TRBD1 (6 bases). This CDR3 spans 16 amino acids. Germline CDR1 SEHNR, CDR2 FQNEAQ (reference sequence). V was shortened by 1 base and J by 0 bases, with 12 bases between the two germline ends. The CDR3 sequence is CASSLGGGQANYGYTF. CDR3 bases: TGTGCCAGCAGCTTAGGAGGGGGGCAAGCTAACTATGGCTACACCTTC.

This clonotype was recorded only once. This chain joins TRBV7-3 and TRBJ2-3, with TRBD2 as a possible D gene (5 bases). This CDR3 is 14 amino acids long. Germline V gene data show CDR1 as SGHTA and CDR2 as FQGTGA. Deletions cut 1 base from V and 6 bases from J, with 11 bases between. CDR3 nucleotide sequence: TGTGCCAGCAGCTTAAACGGGATTCGGGATACGCAGTATTTT. Its translation: CASSLNGIRDTQYF.

The rearrangement links TRBV5-1 to TRBJ2-1; no clear D. Germline V gene sequence: CDR1 SGHRS, CDR2 YFSETQ. The V gene lost 0 bases and the J gene lost 8 bases, with 12 bases spanning the gap. The length of the CDR3 is 14 residues. DNA of the CDR3: TGCGCCAGCAGCTTGGAAAACACGGAGTATGAGCAGTTCTTC. It encodes CASSLENTEYEQFF.

The chain employs TRBV5-1 and TRBJ2-3, with 11 bases fitting TRBD1. J lost 2 bases, V lost 0 bases, and 2 bases had no gene match. CDR3 length: 16 residues. Germline CDR1 and CDR2: SGHRS and YFSETQ. CDR3 residues: CASSLGTGGNTDTQYF. CDR3 nucleotides: TGCGCCAGCAGCTTGGGGACAGGGGGCAACACAGATACGCAGTATTTT.

V and J are TRBV12-3 or TRBV12-4 and TRBJ2-1; D is undetermined. Between the trimmed V and J ends, which lost 7 bases and 3 bases, there was a span of 13 bases. The CDR3 is made up of 14 amino acids. CDR3 protein: CASKMVGDYNEQFF. The CDR3, as DNA: TGTGCCAGCAAAATGGTAGGAGACTACAATGAGCAGTTCTTC.

The genes are TRBV20-1 and TRBJ2-4; possibly TRBD1 for D (6 bases). Germline assignment: CDR1 DFQATT and CDR2 SNEGSKA (reference sequence). Trimming stripped 3 bases from V and 0 bases from J, with 12 bases between. The CDR3 has 15 amino acids. Here the CDR3 DNA reads TGCAGTGCTAGGAGGACAGTTTTAGCCAAAAACATTCAGTACTTC. Protein product: CSARRTVLAKNIQYF.

CDR3 coding DNA: TGTGCCAGCAGCCCACCCAACTACGAGCAGTACTTC. Translation: CASSPPNYEQYF. The J gene is TRBJ2-7, the V gene TRBV6-2 or TRBV6-3; no clear D. Germline V gene data show CDR1 as MNHEY and CDR2 as SVGEGT. Trimming removed 6 bases from V and 3 bases from J, with 9 bases in between. The CDR3 extends over 12 amino acids.

The genes are TRBV15 and TRBJ2-3; TRBD1 might be the D (5 bases). This CDR3 has 14 amino acids. The ends were cut back, 8 bases at V and 2 bases at J, with 14 bases in the middle. Germline V lookup: CDR1 LNHNV, CDR2 YYDKDF (reference sequence). The CDR3 region has the DNA TGTGCCACCGAGCAACAGGAGTTCACAGATACGCAGTATTTT. Translated: CATEQQEFTDTQYF.

In its sample, this clonotype was seen many times. V gene TRBV5-1 combines with J gene TRBJ2-5, with D possibly matching TRBD1 (5 bases). With 2 bases removed from V and 7 bases from J, the gap between germline ends came to 6 bases. CDR3 length: 11 amino acids. The V gene's germline CDR1 is SGHRS and CDR2 YFSETQ. The CDR3 spells CASSFQGTQYF. The CDR3, as DNA: TGCGCCAGCAGCTTCCAGGGGACCCAGTACTTC. The full variable domain, its missing parts supplied by reference TRBV5-1 and TRBJ2-5, is KAGVTQTPRYLIKTRGQQVTLSCSPISGHRSVSWYQQTPGQGLQFLFEYFSETQRNKGNFPGRFSGRQFSNSRSEMNVSTLELGDSALYLCASSFQGTQYFGPGTRLLVL.

J is TRBJ1-5 and V is TRBV12-3 or TRBV12-4; D gene unclear. CDR3 length: 14 residues. Deletions cut 7 bases from V and 2 bases from J, with 12 bases between. The CDR3 protein is CASNQDGGNQPQHF. The CDR3, as DNA: TGTGCCAGCAACCAGGATGGGGGCAATCAGCCCCAGCATTTT.

In this sample, this clonotype turned up a few times. The gene calls are TRBV20-1 and TRBJ1-2; 10 bases agree with TRBD1. The CDR3 is 14 residues long. The germline V gene encodes CDR1 DFQATT and CDR2 SNEGSKA (reference sequence). The V and J ends lost 3 bases and 7 bases, in that order; junction bases with no gene match: 8. CDR3 DNA: TGCAGTGCTAGGGACAGGGGGATGGTCTGTGGCTACACCTTC. This translates into CSARDRGMVCGYTF.

This clonotype was seen a handful of times. The chain uses TRBV12-3 or TRBV12-4 and TRBJ1-5; possible D gene TRBD1, 6 bases. The CDR3 contains 15 residues. V gave up 7 bases and J gave up 0 bases, with 13 bases separating them. The CDR3 sequence is CASTRQGLSNQPQHF. For the CDR3, the DNA is TGTGCCAGCACCCGGCAGGGGCTTAGCAATCAGCCCCAGCATTTT.